This T cell receptor (beta chain) was identified during a study of shared clonotypes between healthy human individuals. About the research overall: Donors were two women and three men aged 18 to 49.

CDR3 length: 12 residues. With 5 bases removed from V and 4 bases from J, the gap between germline ends came to 9 bases. CDR1 is SQVTM, CDR2 ANQGSEA, per germline. Sequencing was performed with immunoSEQ multiplex PCR; in TCRdb, only in-frame clones are kept and a portion is missing. The sample lists about a million clones; about 80% were seen once. Comment on this clone: Its antigen is not known.

Points from the study as a whole: In a handful of donors, around 5.5% of naive CD4 clonotypes appeared in common.

All donors were Caucasian adults living in Nashville, Tennessee. This clonotype originated in a man aged 18 to 30 in good health. Some clones in this sample may be carry-over from other donors' samples. Sequenced: memory CD4+ T cells from PBMCs. Subset here: CD45RA-negative fraction. The chain links TRBV29-1 to TRBJ2-1, with D uncertain. The CDR3 sequence is CSVNDGYNEQFF. CDR3 nucleotide sequence: TGCAGCGTTAATGACGGATACAATGAGCAGTTCTTC.